This T cell receptor beta chain was profiled in a study of PD-1 and CTLA-4 blockade in melanoma. Libraries were prepared by immunoSEQ multiplex PCR; TCRdb keeps only in-frame clonotypes and omits some of them. The sample consists of 25,000 to 30,000 clones, roughly nine tenths of them appearing once. V lost 6 bases, J lost 5 bases, and 19 bases lay in between. The CDR3 consists of 14 residues. The germline gives CDR1 GTSNPN, CDR2 SVGIG (reference sequence). This receptor was taken from a human donor with melanoma. The starting material was CD8+ T cells from peripheral blood, obtained before anti-PD-1 treatment. This rearrangement joins TRBV30 to TRBJ2-5; D possibly uses TRBD1 or TRBD2 (5 bases each). CDR3 sequence reads: CACEGWVKGETQYF. DNA of the CDR3: TGTGCCTGCGAGGGTTGGGTCAAGGGGGAGACCCAGTACTTC.